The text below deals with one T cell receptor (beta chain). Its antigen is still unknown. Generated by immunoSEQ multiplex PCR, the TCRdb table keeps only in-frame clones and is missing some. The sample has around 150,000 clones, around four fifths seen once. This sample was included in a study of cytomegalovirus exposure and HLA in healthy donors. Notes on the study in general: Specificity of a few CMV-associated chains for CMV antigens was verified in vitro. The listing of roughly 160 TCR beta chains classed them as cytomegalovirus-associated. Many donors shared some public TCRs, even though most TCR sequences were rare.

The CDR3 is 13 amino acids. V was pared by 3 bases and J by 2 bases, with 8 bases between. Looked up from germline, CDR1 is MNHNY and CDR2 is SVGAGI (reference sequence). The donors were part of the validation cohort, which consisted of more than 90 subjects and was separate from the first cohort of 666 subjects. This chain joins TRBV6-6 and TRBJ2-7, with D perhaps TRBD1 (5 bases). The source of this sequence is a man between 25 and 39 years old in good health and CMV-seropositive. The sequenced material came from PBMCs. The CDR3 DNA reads TGTGCCAGCAGTTATACAGGTACCTACGAGCAGTACTTC. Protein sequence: CASSYTGTYEQYF.